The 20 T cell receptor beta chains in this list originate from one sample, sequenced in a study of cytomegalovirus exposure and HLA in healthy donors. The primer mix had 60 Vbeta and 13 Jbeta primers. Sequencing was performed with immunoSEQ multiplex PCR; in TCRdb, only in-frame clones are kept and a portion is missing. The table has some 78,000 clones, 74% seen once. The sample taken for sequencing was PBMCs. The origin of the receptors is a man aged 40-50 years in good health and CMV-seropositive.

The CDR3 DNA follows: TGTGCCAGCAGCTTCCCGGCGCGCGGGGACGAGCAGTACTTC. This translates into CASSFPARGDEQYF. The V and J genes are TRBV7-2 and TRBJ2-7, with D perhaps TRBD2 (6 bases). Trimming took 3 bases from V and 5 from J, leaving 14 bases between them. Germline V gene sequence: CDR1 SGHTA, CDR2 FQGNSA. The CDR3 totals 14 residues.

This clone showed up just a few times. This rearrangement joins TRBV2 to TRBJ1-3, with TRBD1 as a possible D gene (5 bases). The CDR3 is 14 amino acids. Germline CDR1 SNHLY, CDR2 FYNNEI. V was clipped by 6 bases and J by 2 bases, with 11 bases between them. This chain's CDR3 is CASRDIYPGNTIYF. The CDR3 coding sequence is TGTGCCAGCAGGGACATATACCCTGGAAACACCATATATTTT.

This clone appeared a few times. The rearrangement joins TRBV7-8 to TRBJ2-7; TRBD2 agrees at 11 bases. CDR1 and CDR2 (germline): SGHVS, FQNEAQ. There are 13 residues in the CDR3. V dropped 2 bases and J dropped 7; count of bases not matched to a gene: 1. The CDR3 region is CASSLTSGGEQYF. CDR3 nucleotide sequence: TGTGCCAGCAGCTTAACTAGCGGGGGAGAGCAGTACTTC. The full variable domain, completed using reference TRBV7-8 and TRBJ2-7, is GAGVSQSPRYKVAKRGQDVALRCDPISGHVSLFWYQQALGQGPEFLTYFQNEAQLDKSGLPSDRFFAERPEGSVSTLKIQRTQQEDSAVYLCASSLTSGGEQYFGPGTRLTVT.

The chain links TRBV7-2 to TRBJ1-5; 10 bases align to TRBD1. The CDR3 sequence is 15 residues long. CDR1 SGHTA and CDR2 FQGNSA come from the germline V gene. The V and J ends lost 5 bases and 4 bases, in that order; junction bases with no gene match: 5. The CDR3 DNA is TGTGCCAGCAGCACGGGGACAGGGGCTAATCAGCCCCAGCATTTT. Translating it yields CASSTGTGANQPQHF.

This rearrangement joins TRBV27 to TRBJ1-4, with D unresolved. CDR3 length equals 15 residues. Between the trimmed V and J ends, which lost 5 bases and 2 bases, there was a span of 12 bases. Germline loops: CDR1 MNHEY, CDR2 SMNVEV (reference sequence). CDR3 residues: CASSPREVTNEKLFF. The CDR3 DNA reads TGTGCCAGCAGTCCCCGGGAAGTTACTAATGAAAAACTGTTTTTT.

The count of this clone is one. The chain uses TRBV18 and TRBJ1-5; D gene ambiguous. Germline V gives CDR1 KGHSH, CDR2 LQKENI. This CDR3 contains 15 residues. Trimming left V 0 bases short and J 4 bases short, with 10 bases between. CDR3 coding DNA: TGTGCCAGCTCACCACCGTGGGCCCGTAATCAGCCCCAGCATTTT. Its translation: CASSPPWARNQPQHF. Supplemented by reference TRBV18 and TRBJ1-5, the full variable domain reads NAGVMQNPRHLVRRRGQEARLRCSPMKGHSHVYWYRQLPEEGLKFMVYLQKENIIDESGMPKERFSAEFPKEGPSILRIQQVVRGDSAAYFCASSPPWARNQPQHFGDGTRLSIL.

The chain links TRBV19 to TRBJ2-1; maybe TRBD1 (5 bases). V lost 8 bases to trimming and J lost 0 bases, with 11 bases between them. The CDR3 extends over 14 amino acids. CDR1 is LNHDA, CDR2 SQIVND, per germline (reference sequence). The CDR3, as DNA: TGTGCCAGTTCGGTAGGGGTCTCCTACAATGAGCAGTTCTTC. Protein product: CASSVGVSYNEQFF.

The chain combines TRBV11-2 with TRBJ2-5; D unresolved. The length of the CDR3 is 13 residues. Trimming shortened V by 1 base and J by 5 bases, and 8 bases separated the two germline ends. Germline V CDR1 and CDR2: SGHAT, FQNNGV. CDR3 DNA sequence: TGTGCCAGCAGCTTAGGGTTGGAGGAGACCCAGTACTTC. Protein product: CASSLGLEETQYF.

The DNA for the CDR3 is TGTGCCAGCAGTGAAGGGACTAGCGGGTTCAATGAGCAGTTCTTC. Protein sequence: CASSEGTSGFNEQFF. The chain is built from TRBV27 and TRBJ2-1; 12 nucleotides line up with TRBD2. Germline values: CDR1 MNHEY, CDR2 SMNVEV (reference sequence). The CDR3 is made up of 15 amino acids. Germline trimming cut 5 bases from V and 6 bases from J; bases unmatched to any gene: 5.

Here the CDR3 reads CASRDRTTNEKLFF. The CDR3 DNA reads TGTGCCAGCAGAGACAGGACAACTAATGAAAAACTGTTTTTT. This chain links TRBV2 with TRBJ1-4; tentative D call: TRBD1 (6 bases). Germline-derived CDR1 and CDR2 are SNHLY and FYNNEI. V lost 6 bases, J lost 0 bases, and 8 bases lay in between. The CDR3 loop spans 14 amino acids. The full variable domain, rest sourced from reference TRBV2 and TRBJ1-4, is EPEVTQTPSHQVTQMGQEVILRCVPISNHLYFYWYRQILGQKVEFLVSFYNNEISEKSEIFDDQFSVERPDGSNFTLKIRSTKLEDSAMYFCASRDRTTNEKLFFGSGTQLSVL.

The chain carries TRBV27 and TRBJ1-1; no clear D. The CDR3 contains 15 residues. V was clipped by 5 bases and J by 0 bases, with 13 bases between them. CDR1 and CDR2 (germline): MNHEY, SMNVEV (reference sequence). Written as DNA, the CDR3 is TGTGCCAGCAGTCCAGCCTGGGCTATGAACACTGAAGCTTTCTTT. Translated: CASSPAWAMNTEAFF.

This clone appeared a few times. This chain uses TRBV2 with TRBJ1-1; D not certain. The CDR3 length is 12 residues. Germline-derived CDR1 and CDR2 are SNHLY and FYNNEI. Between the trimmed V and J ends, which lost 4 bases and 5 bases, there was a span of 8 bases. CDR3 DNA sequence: TGTGCCAGCAGTGGACGGGGAACTGAAGCTTTCTTT. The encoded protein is CASSGRGTEAFF.

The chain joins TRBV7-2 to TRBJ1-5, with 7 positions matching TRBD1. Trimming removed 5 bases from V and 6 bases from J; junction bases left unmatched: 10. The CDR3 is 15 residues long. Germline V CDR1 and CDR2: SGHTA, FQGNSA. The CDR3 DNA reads TGTGCCAGCAGCAATAGACAGGGCGGTGTTCAGCCCCAGCATTTT. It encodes CASSNRQGGVQPQHF.

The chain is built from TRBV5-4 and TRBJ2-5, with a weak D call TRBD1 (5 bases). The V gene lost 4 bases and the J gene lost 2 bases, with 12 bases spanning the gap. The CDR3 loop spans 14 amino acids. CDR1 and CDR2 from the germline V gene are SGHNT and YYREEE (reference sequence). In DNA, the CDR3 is TGTGCCAGCAGCCAATCGACAGATCAAGAGACCCAGTACTTC. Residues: CASSQSTDQETQYF.

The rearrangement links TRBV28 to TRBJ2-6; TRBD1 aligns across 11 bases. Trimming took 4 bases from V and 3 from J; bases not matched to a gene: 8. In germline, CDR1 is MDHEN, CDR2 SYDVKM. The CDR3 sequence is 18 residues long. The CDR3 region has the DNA TGTGCCAGCAGTTACGCCGGGACAGGGGGAAATGGGGCCAACGTCCTGACTTTC. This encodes CASSYAGTGGNGANVLTF.

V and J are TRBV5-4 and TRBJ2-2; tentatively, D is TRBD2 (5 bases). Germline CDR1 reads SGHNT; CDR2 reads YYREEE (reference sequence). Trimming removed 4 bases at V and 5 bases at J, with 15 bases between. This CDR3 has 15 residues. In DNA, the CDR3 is TGTGCCAGCAGCCAGAGGGCACCTGGGACCGGGGAGCTGTTTTTT. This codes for CASSQRAPGTGELFF. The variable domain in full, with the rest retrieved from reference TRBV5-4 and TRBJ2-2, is ETGVTQSPTHLIKTRGQQVTLRCSSQSGHNTVSWYQQALGQGPQFIFQYYREEENGRGNFPPRFSGLQFPNYSSELNVNALELDDSALYLCASSQRAPGTGELFFGEGSRLTVL.

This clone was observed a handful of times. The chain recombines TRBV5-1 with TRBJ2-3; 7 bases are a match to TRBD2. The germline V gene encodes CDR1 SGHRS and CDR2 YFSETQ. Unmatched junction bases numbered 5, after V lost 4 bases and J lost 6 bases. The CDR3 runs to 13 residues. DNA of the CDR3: TGCGCCAGCAGCCCCGGCGGGAGCGATACGCAGTATTTT. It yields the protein CASSPGGSDTQYF.

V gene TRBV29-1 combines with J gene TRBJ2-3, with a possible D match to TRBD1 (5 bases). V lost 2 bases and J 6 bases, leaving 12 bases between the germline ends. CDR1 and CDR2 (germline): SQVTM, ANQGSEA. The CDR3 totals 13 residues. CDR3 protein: CSVEYRQQDTQYF. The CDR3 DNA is TGCAGCGTTGAATACAGGCAGCAGGATACGCAGTATTTT.

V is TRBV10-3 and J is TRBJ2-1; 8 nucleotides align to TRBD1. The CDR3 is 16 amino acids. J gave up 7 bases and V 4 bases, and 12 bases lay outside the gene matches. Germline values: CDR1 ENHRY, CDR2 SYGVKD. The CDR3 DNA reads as TGTGCCATCAGTGGGCAGGGGGCGACCCCAGAGAATGAGCAGTTCTTC. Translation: CAISGQGATPENEQFF.

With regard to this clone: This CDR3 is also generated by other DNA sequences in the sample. CDR3 nucleotide sequence: TGTGCCAGCAGTCCCGGACTAGGGGAGACCCAGTACTTC. Amino acids: CASSPGLGETQYF. This chain joins TRBV27 and TRBJ2-5; 7 bases are a match to TRBD2. Germline trimming cut 5 bases from V and 5 bases from J; bases unmatched to any gene: 5. Germline V lookup: CDR1 MNHEY, CDR2 SMNVEV (reference sequence). The CDR3 covers 13 residues.